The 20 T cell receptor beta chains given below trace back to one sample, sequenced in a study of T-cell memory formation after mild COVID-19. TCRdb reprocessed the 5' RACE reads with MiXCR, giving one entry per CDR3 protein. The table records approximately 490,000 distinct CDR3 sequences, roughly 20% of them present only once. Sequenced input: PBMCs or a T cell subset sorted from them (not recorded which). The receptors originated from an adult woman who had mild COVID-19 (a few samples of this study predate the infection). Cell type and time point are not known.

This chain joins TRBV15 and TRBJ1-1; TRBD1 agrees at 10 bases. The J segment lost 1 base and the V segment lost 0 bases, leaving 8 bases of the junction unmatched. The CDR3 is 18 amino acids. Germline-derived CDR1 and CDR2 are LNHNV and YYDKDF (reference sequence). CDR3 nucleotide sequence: TGTGCCACCAGCAGAGATCACGGGACAGGGGACAAGAACACTGAAGCTTTCTTT. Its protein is CATSRDHGTGDKNTEAFF.

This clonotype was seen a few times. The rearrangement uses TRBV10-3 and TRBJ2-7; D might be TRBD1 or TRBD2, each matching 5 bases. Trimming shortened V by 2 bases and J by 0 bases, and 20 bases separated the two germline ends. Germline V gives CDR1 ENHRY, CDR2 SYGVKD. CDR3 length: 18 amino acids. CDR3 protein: CAISEPGAKPANSYEQYF. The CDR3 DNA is TGTGCCATCAGTGAGCCCGGGGCCAAGCCAGCAAACTCCTACGAGCAGTACTTC.

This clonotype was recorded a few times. CDR3: CASSLMPGLDEQYF. In DNA form, the CDR3 reads TGTGCCAGCAGCTTAATGCCTGGTCTTGACGAGCAGTACTTC. The chain links TRBV7-3 to TRBJ2-7, with no clear D. Trimming left V 1 base short and J 5 bases short, with 12 bases between. The CDR3 contains 14 residues. CDR1 and CDR2 (germline): SGHTA, FQGTGA.

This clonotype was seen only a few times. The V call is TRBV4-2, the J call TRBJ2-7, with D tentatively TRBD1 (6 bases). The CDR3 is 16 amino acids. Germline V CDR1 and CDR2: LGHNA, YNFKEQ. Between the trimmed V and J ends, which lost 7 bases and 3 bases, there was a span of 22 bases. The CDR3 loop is CASKRSEGGNLYEQYF. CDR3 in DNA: TGTGCCAGCAAAAGATCGGAAGGGGGTAACCTCTACGAGCAGTACTTC.

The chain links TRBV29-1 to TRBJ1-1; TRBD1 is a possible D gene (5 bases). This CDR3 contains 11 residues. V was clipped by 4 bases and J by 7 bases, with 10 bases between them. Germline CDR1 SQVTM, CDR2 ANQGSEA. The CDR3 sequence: CSVGGGNEAFF. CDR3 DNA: TGCAGCGTTGGGGGCGGTAATGAAGCTTTCTTT.

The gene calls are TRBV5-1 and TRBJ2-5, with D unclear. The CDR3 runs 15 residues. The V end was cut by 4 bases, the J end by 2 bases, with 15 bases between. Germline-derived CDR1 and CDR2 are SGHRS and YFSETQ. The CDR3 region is CASSQHTPAQETQYF. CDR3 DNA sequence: TGCGCCAGCAGCCAACACACCCCCGCACAAGAGACCCAGTACTTC.

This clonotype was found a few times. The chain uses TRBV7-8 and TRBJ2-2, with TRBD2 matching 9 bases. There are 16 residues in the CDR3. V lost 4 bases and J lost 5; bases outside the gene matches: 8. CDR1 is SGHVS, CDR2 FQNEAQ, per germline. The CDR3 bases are TGTGCCAGCAGCTCGACAGCACTAGCGGGTACCGGGGAGCTGTTTTTT. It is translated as CASSSTALAGTGELFF.

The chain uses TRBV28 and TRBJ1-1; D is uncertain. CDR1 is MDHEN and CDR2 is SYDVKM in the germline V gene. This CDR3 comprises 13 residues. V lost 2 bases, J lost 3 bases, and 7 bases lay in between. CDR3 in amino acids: CASSLMSYTEAFF. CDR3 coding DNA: TGTGCCAGCAGTTTAATGAGTTACACTGAAGCTTTCTTT. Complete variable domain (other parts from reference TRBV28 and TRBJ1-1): DVKVTQSSRYLVKRTGEKVFLECVQDMDHENMFWYRQDPGLGLRLIYFSYDVKMKEKGDIPEGYSVSREKKERFSLILESASTNQTSMYLCASSLMSYTEAFFGQGTRLTVV.

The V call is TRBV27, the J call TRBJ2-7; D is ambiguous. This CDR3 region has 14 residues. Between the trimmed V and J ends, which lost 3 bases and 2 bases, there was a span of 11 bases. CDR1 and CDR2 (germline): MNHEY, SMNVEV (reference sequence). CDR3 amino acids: CASSLVADAYEQYF. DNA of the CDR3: TGTGCCAGCAGTTTGGTCGCTGATGCCTACGAGCAGTACTTC.

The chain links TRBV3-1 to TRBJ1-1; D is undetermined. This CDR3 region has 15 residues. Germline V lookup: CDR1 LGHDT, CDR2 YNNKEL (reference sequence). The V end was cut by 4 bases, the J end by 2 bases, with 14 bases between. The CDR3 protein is CASSRRGSINTEAFF. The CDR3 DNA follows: TGTGCCAGCAGCCGCCGAGGCAGTATCAACACTGAAGCTTTCTTT. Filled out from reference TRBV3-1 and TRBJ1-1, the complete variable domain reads DTAVSQTPKYLVTQMGNDKSIKCEQNLGHDTMYWYKQDSKKFLKIMFSYNNKELIINETVPNRFSPKSPDKAHLNLHINSLELGDSAVYFCASSRRGSINTEAFFGQGTRLTVV.

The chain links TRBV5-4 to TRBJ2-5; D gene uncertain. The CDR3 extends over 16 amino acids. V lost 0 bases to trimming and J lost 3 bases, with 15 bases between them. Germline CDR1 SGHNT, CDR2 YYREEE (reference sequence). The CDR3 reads CASSLVQASGEETQYF. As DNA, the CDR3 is TGTGCCAGCAGCTTGGTACAAGCGAGTGGCGAAGAGACCCAGTACTTC.

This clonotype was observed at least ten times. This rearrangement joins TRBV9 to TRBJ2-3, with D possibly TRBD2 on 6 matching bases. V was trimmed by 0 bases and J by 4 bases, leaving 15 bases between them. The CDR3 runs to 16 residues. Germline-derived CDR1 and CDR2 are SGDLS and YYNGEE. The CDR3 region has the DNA TGTGCCAGCAGCGTAGTGGGGGGAAAGTCGGCAGATACGCAGTATTTT. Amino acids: CASSVVGGKSADTQYF.

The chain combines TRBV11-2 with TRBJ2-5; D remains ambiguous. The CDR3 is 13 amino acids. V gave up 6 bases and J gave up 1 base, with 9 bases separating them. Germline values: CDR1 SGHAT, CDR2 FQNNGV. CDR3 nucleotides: TGTGCCAGCAGAGTGGCGACCCAAGAGACCCAGTACTTC. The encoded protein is CASRVATQETQYF.

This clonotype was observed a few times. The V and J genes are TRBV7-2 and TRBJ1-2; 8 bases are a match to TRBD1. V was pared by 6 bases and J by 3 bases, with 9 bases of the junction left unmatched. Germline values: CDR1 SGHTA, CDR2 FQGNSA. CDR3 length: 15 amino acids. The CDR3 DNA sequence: TGTGCCAGCAGTCTGTTACCGGGACAGGACTATGGCTACACCTTC. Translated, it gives CASSLLPGQDYGYTF.

CDR3 DNA: TGTGCCAGCTCACCACCAGGCGTCTATGGCTACACCTTC. Translation gives CASSPPGVYGYTF. The chain has TRBV18 and TRBJ1-2; D gene uncertain. V was cut by 0 bases and J by 4 bases, with 6 bases left in between. The CDR3 runs 13 residues. Per the germline V gene, CDR1 is KGHSH and CDR2 is LQKENI.

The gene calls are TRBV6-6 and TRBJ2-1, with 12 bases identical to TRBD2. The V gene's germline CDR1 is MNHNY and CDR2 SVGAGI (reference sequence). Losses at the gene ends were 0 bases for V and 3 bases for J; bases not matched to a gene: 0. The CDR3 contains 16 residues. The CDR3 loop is CASSYSTSGGYNEQFF. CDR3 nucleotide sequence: TGTGCCAGCAGTTACTCGACTAGCGGGGGCTACAATGAGCAGTTCTTC.

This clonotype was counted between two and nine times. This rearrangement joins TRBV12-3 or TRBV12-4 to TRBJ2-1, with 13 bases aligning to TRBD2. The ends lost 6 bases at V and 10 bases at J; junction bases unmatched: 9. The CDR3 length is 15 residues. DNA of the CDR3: TGTGCCAGCAGCCCTCCTACTAGCGGGGGGGCGGAGCAGTTCTTC. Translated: CASSPPTSGGAEQFF.

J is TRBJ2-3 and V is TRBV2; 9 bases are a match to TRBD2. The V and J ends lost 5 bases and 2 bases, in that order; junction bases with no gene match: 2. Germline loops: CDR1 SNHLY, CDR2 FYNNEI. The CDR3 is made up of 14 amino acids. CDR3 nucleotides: TGTGCCAGCAGTTGGACTAGCGTCACAGATACGCAGTATTTT. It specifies CASSWTSVTDTQYF.

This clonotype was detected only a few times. The CDR3 region has the DNA TGTGCCAGCAGCTTAGGCCTGGACAGCTACAATGAGCAGTTCTTC. It encodes CASSLGLDSYNEQFF. The rearrangement uses TRBV7-6 and TRBJ2-1, with D perhaps TRBD1 (6 bases). The V and J ends lost 1 base and 3 bases respectively, with 10 bases between them. The CDR3 covers 15 residues. Germline V CDR1 and CDR2: SGHVS, FNYEAQ.

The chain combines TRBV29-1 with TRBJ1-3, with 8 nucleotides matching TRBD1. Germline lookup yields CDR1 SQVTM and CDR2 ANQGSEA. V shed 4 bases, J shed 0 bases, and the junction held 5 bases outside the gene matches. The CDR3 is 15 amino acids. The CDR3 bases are TGCAGCGTTGTTACAGGGGGTCTCTCTGGAAACACCATATATTTT. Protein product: CSVVTGGLSGNTIYF.